These 4 T cell receptor beta chains were sequenced from one sample in a study of shared clonotypes between healthy human individuals. The assay was immunoSEQ multiplex PCR, and TCRdb's table has in-frame clones only and misses some. The sample has 2 million or so clones, 85% to 95% seen once. Naive CD8 populations comprised CD45RO-negative cells positively selected for CCR7, excluding terminally differentiated effector memory CD45RA+ cells. Sequenced material: naive CD8+ T cells sorted from blood. Receptors originate from a man aged 18-30 years in good health.

The chain uses TRBV2 and TRBJ2-7; D is undetermined. Germline loops: CDR1 SNHLY, CDR2 FYNNEI. Trimming removed 11 bases from V and 3 bases from J, with 20 bases in between. The CDR3 has 14 amino acids. DNA of the CDR3: TGTGCCGGCAAACTTGGAGCGCCAAACTACGAGCAGTACTTC. Translation: CAGKLGAPNYEQYF. The full variable domain, its missing parts supplied by reference TRBV2 and TRBJ2-7, is EPEVTQTPSHQVTQMGQEVILRCVPISNHLYFYWYRQILGQKVEFLVSFYNNEISEKSEIFDDQFSVERPDGSNFTLKIRSTKLEDSAMYFCAGKLGAPNYEQYFGPGTRLTVT.

This clone has just a few counts. Other DNA sequences within the sample encode an identical CDR3. The chain employs TRBV6-5 and TRBJ1-6; D remains unclear. The CDR3 contains 13 residues. Germline CDR1 and CDR2: MNHEY and SVGAGI. The V gene lost 2 bases and the J gene lost 8 bases, with 7 bases spanning the gap. As DNA, the CDR3 is TGTGCCAGCAGTTACAGGGAGGATTCACCCCTCCACTTT. Translated: CASSYREDSPLHF.

The chain combines TRBV5-4 with TRBJ1-4; D is ambiguous. The V gene's germline CDR1 is SGHNT and CDR2 YYREEE (reference sequence). Trimming took 7 bases from V and 5 from J, leaving 15 bases between them. The CDR3 runs 14 residues. CDR3 residues: CASGRREENEKLFF. CDR3 nucleotide sequence: TGTGCCAGCGGTAGGAGGGAGGAGAATGAAAAACTGTTTTTT.

This clone was seen a single time. The chain recombines TRBV7-2 with TRBJ2-5; TRBD1 might be the D (5 bases). In germline, CDR1 is SGHTA, CDR2 FQGNSA. CDR3 length equals 16 residues. Trimming pared 1 base from V and 0 bases from J, leaving 12 bases between. CDR3 loop: CASSLDPGPYQETQYF. CDR3 nucleotide sequence: TGTGCCAGCAGCTTAGATCCAGGGCCGTACCAAGAGACCCAGTACTTC.